These 27 T cell receptor beta chains originate from one sample sequenced in a study of blood T cell repertoires in COVID-19. Data came from immunoSEQ multiplex PCR; TCRdb stores just in-frame clones and leaves some out. This sample yields tens of thousands of clones, of which around four fifths are seen a single time; around 2% belongs to the top ten. Material for sequencing was peripheral blood. These receptors were collected from a woman aged 60-75 years with acute or convalescent COVID-19.

The chain links TRBV6-6 to TRBJ2-3; 9 nucleotides match TRBD2. Germline V gene sequence: CDR1 MNHNY, CDR2 SVGAGI (reference sequence). J was trimmed by 5 bases and V by 6 bases; bases with no gene match: 6. There are 14 residues in the CDR3. As DNA, the CDR3 is TGTGCCAGCAGCCGCGGGGGGGGGATAGATACGCAGTATTTT. Amino acids: CASSRGGGIDTQYF.

This chain joins TRBV9 and TRBJ2-3; 7 bases line up with TRBD2. CDR1 and CDR2 (germline): SGDLS, YYNGEE. The CDR3 has 15 residues. J gave up 5 bases and V 0 bases, and 6 bases lay outside the gene matches. The CDR3 nucleotides read TGTGCCAGCAGCGTAGATAGCGGGTCGGGAGATACGCAGTATTTT. It yields the protein CASSVDSGSGDTQYF. The full variable domain, in which reference TRBV9 and TRBJ2-3 provide the parts outside the CDR3, is DSGVTQTPKHLITATGQRVTLRCSPRSGDLSVYWYQQSLDQGLQFLIQYYNGEERAKGNILERFSAQQFPDLHSELNLSSLELGDSALYFCASSVDSGSGDTQYFGPGTRLTVL.

V and J are TRBV6-2 or TRBV6-3 and TRBJ2-3, with D unclear. The CDR3 contains 14 residues. Germline CDR1 MNHEY, CDR2 SVGEGT. V shed 0 bases and J shed 2 bases, with 6 bases lying between them. Here the CDR3 reads CASSYSTFTDTQYF. CDR3 bases: TGTGCCAGCAGTTACTCGACTTTCACAGATACGCAGTATTTT.

The chain joins TRBV5-6 to TRBJ1-6; D is undetermined. The CDR3 sequence is 15 residues long. Germline V lookup: CDR1 SGHDT, CDR2 YYEEEE. V was clipped by 1 base and J by 10 bases, with 15 bases between them. CDR3 coding DNA: TGTGCCAGCAGCTTGTTTTCAGGTTTAAGATCACCCCTCCACTTT. Its translation: CASSLFSGLRSPLHF. Filled out from reference TRBV5-6 and TRBJ1-6, the complete variable domain reads DAGVTQSPTHLIKTRGQQVTLRCSPKSGHDTVSWYQQALGQGPQFIFQYYEEEERQRGNFPDRFSGHQFPNYSSELNVNALLLGDSALYLCASSLFSGLRSPLHFGNGTRLTVT.

DNA for the CDR3: TGTGCCAGCAGTCCACAGGGTCCGGATGGCTACACCTTC. Translated: CASSPQGPDGYTF. The V gene is TRBV25-1, the J gene TRBJ1-2; D may be TRBD1 (6 bases). Trimming shortened V by 5 bases and J by 6 bases, and 13 bases separated the two germline ends. Germline V gene data show CDR1 as MGHDK and CDR2 as SYGVNS. CDR3 length: 13 residues.

The chain combines TRBV28 with TRBJ2-7; D is unclear. Trimming took off 6 bases at V and 3 bases at J, with 9 bases between the two ends. This CDR3 comprises 12 residues. Germline lookup yields CDR1 MDHEN and CDR2 SYDVKM. The CDR3 DNA sequence: TGTGCCAGCAGGCTAACCGACTACGAGCAGTACTTC. This codes for CASRLTDYEQYF.

This clone turned up a few times. This rearrangement joins TRBV18 to TRBJ1-1; tentative D call: TRBD1 (5 bases). Germline V gene lookup returns CDR1 KGHSH and CDR2 LQKENI. V was clipped by 5 bases and J by 13 bases, with 14 bases between them. The CDR3 loop spans 11 amino acids. CDR3 loop: CASSSGESGFF. CDR3 DNA: TGTGCCAGCTCATCGGGGGAAAGCGGTTTCTTT.

The chain uses TRBV5-1 and TRBJ2-1; D call uncertain. Deletions cut 5 bases from V and 6 bases from J, with 6 bases between. The V gene's germline CDR1 is SGHRS and CDR2 YFSETQ. This CDR3 contains 11 residues. The CDR3 bases are TGCGCCAGCAGTTTCGTCAATGAGCAGTTCTTC. The encoded protein is CASSFVNEQFF.

The chain employs TRBV10-3 and TRBJ2-7, with a possible D match to TRBD2 (6 bases). Germline CDR1 ENHRY, CDR2 SYGVKD. V was shortened by 8 bases and J by 6 bases, with 17 bases between the two germline ends. This CDR3 contains 13 residues. CDR3 protein: CAISLAGKGEQYF. Here the CDR3 DNA reads TGTGCCATCTCGCTTGCGGGAAAGGGCGAGCAGTACTTC.

The chain has TRBV19 and TRBJ2-7; D is perhaps TRBD1 (6 bases). The V end was cut by 3 bases, the J end by 6 bases, with 12 bases between. The CDR3 totals 13 residues. The germline gives CDR1 LNHDA, CDR2 SQIVND (reference sequence). CDR3 sequence reads: CASSMDSMSEQYF. The DNA for the CDR3 is TGTGCCAGTAGTATGGACAGTATGAGCGAGCAGTACTTC.

The chain employs TRBV5-4 and TRBJ2-1, with D perhaps TRBD2 (6 bases). The CDR3 is 15 residues long. The V and J ends lost 4 bases and 5 bases respectively, with 16 bases between them. CDR1 is SGHNT and CDR2 is YYREEE in the germline V gene (reference sequence). The CDR3 nucleotides read TGTGCCAGCAGCAGGGACTCTATCGCGAACAATGAGCAGTTCTTC. This translates into CASSRDSIANNEQFF.

The chain uses TRBV19 and TRBJ1-2; D is unclear. Trimming stripped 5 bases from V and 4 bases from J, with 17 bases between. This CDR3 spans 15 amino acids. In germline, CDR1 is LNHDA, CDR2 SQIVND (reference sequence). The CDR3 loop reads CASSGGSNTFYGYTF. CDR3 in DNA: TGTGCCAGTAGTGGCGGGTCGAACACATTCTATGGCTACACCTTC.

V usage is TRBV10-3 and J usage is TRBJ1-1; a weak D match, TRBD1 (5 bases). The CDR3 sequence is 13 residues long. Germline V gives CDR1 ENHRY, CDR2 SYGVKD. Trimming stripped 3 bases from V and 3 bases from J, with 8 bases between. In nucleotides, the CDR3 is TGTGCCATCAGTGAAGCAGGGTACACTGAAGCTTTCTTT. It specifies CAISEAGYTEAFF.

This clone was recorded once. This chain joins TRBV7-2 and TRBJ2-1, with D tentatively TRBD2 (6 bases). This CDR3 has 15 amino acids. Germline V CDR1 and CDR2: SGHTA, FQGNSA. Trimming cost V 2 bases and J 0 bases, with 8 bases left between them. Here the CDR3 reads CASSLRRDSYNEQFF. CDR3 DNA sequence: TGTGCCAGCAGCTTACGGCGGGACTCCTACAATGAGCAGTTCTTC.

The rearrangement links TRBV2 to TRBJ1-2, with D tentatively TRBD1 (5 bases). The V gene lost 2 bases and the J gene lost 8 bases, with 9 bases spanning the gap. Germline lookup yields CDR1 SNHLY and CDR2 FYNNEI. The CDR3 length is 12 residues. CDR3 loop: CASSELGEGYTF. CDR3 sequence (DNA): TGTGCCAGCAGTGAATTAGGGGAAGGCTACACCTTC.

The chain links TRBV5-1 to TRBJ2-1, with a weak D call TRBD2 (6 bases). The CDR3 spans 16 residues. The germline gives CDR1 SGHRS, CDR2 YFSETQ. Trimming pared 4 bases from V and 4 bases from J, leaving 18 bases between. The CDR3, as DNA: TGCGCCAGCAGCCGATCGGGACTCTCGGTATACAATGAGCAGTTCTTC. This codes for CASSRSGLSVYNEQFF.

V gene TRBV12-3 or TRBV12-4 combines with J gene TRBJ2-7; a weak D match, TRBD1 (5 bases). V shed 3 bases and J shed 2 bases, with 8 bases lying between them. The CDR3 contains 13 residues. CDR3 nucleotide sequence: TGTGCCAGCAGTTTCACAGGACCCTACGAGCAGTACTTC. This sequence encodes CASSFTGPYEQYF.

V is TRBV6-5 and J is TRBJ2-7; 10 positions match TRBD1. CDR3 length: 15 amino acids. V shed 4 bases and J 2 bases; nucleotides not matched to a gene: 5. CDR1 is MNHEY and CDR2 is SVGAGI in the germline V gene. The CDR3 nucleotides are TGTGCCAGCAGTTTAGGACAGGGGGGCCCCTACGAGCAGTACTTC. Its protein product is CASSLGQGGPYEQYF.

The CDR3 region has the DNA TGTGCCAGCAGTACCGACATACGGGGCTACACCTTC. Amino acids: CASSTDIRGYTF. The rearrangement links TRBV28 to TRBJ1-2; D unclear. This CDR3 contains 12 residues. Germline CDR1 MDHEN, CDR2 SYDVKM. Between the trimmed V and J ends, which lost 5 bases and 8 bases, there was a span of 12 bases.

The chain has TRBV15 and TRBJ1-4, with a possible D match to TRBD1 (5 bases). Germline lookup yields CDR1 LNHNV and CDR2 YYDKDF (reference sequence). V lost 0 bases to trimming and J lost 4 bases, with 9 bases between them. This CDR3 is 15 amino acids long. The CDR3 loop is CATSRDVQDNEKLFF. DNA of the CDR3: TGTGCCACCAGCAGAGATGTACAGGATAATGAAAAACTGTTTTTT. The full variable domain, rest sourced from reference TRBV15 and TRBJ1-4, is DAMVIQNPRYQVTQFGKPVTLSCSQTLNHNVMYWYQQKSSQAPKLLFHYYDKDFNNEADTPDNFQSRRPNTSFCFLDIRSPGLGDTAMYLCATSRDVQDNEKLFFGSGTQLSVL.

The J gene is TRBJ1-5, the V gene TRBV19, with D perhaps TRBD1 (5 bases). With 8 bases removed from V and 2 bases from J, the gap between germline ends came to 16 bases. Germline CDR1 reads LNHDA; CDR2 reads SQIVND (reference sequence). The CDR3 is 15 amino acids. The CDR3 DNA follows: TGTGCCAGTCTGATCAATTGGGGGGGCAATCAGCCCCAGCATTTT. This encodes CASLINWGGNQPQHF.

This chain connects TRBV6-5 to TRBJ1-5, with TRBD1 matching 9 bases. This CDR3 has 15 residues. V shed 7 bases, J shed 7 bases, and the junction held 11 bases outside the gene matches. The germline CDR1 and CDR2 sequences are MNHEY and SVGAGI. The CDR3 here is CASKQDRGSLQPQHF. In DNA form, the CDR3 reads TGTGCCAGCAAACAGGACAGGGGAAGCCTACAGCCCCAGCATTTT.

This rearrangement joins TRBV6-1 to TRBJ2-5; TRBD2 agrees at 13 bases. V lost 4 bases and J lost 1; bases outside the gene matches: 6. The CDR3 extends over 17 amino acids. From germline, CDR1 is MNHNS and CDR2 SASEGT. The CDR3 nucleotides read TGTGCCAGCAGTGGACCCGGACTAGCGGGAGCCCAAGAGACCCAGTACTTC. It is translated as CASSGPGLAGAQETQYF.

The sample holds a few counts of this clone. The conserved closing phenylalanine or tryptophan is absent in this CDR3, likely reflecting a read error. Because the CDR3's place on the DNA is in doubt, the DNA is left out and the CDR3 is given as listed by TCRdb. This chain uses TRBV21-1 with TRBJ2-7; the table calls TRBD2, which could not be checked here. TRBV21-1 is given as a pseudogene. The CDR3 comprises 9 residues, both ends counted. The chain's CDR3 is CASSKKHRG.

This chain uses TRBV30 with TRBJ1-2; the match to TRBD1 covers 8 bases. This CDR3 contains 13 residues. Unmatched junction bases numbered 7, after V lost 2 bases and J lost 8 bases. The germline gives CDR1 GTSNPN, CDR2 SVGIG (reference sequence). The CDR3 spells CAWSPMTGAGYTF. The CDR3 DNA follows: TGTGCCTGGAGTCCTATGACAGGGGCCGGCTACACCTTC.

The chain couples TRBV6-2 or TRBV6-3 to TRBJ1-2; 8 bases fit TRBD1. The CDR3 contains 13 residues. Germline V gene sequence: CDR1 MNHEY, CDR2 SVGEGT. V dropped 5 bases and J dropped 6; count of bases not matched to a gene: 5. In nucleotides, the CDR3 is TGTGCCAGCAGTAAGGACAGGGCCCATGGCTACACCTTC. Translating it yields CASSKDRAHGYTF.

The V call is TRBV5-1, the J call TRBJ1-5; 9 nucleotides agree with TRBD1. The CDR3 runs 15 residues. V was pared by 0 bases and J by 3 bases, with 1 base of the junction left unmatched. Germline-derived CDR1 and CDR2 are SGHRS and YFSETQ. Here the CDR3 reads CASSLGQGVNQPQHF. CDR3 nucleotides: TGCGCCAGCAGCTTGGGACAGGGGGTCAATCAGCCCCAGCATTTT.